The present TCR beta chain was sequenced within a study of cytomegalovirus exposure and HLA in healthy donors. This CDR3 is built from 15 residues. Trimming cost V 4 bases and J 0 bases, with 10 bases left between them. Germline CDR1 reads MRHNA; CDR2 reads SNTAGT. Primers: 60 Vbeta forward and 13 Jbeta reverse. TCRdb's table, derived via immunoSEQ multiplex PCR, lists solely in-frame clones and lacks some. The top ten hold around 10% of the sample, which has tens of thousands of clones, about three quarters seen once. With respect to this clone: Its antigen is unknown.

Overall study findings and caveats: It was reportedly the case that the classifier diagnosed cytomegalovirus status with high specificity and sensitivity.

This receptor was identified in a woman in her 40s in good health and CMV-seropositive. Sequenced: PBMCs. The gene calls are TRBV6-4 and TRBJ2-1; perhaps TRBD2 as D (6 bases). The CDR3 DNA sequence: TGTGCCAGCAGTGGACGGGGGAACTCCTACAATGAGCAGTTCTTC. Its translation is CASSGRGNSYNEQFF.